Listed below are T cell receptor beta chains from one sample, sequenced in a study of shared clonotypes between healthy human individuals. TCRdb's table, derived via immunoSEQ multiplex PCR, lists solely in-frame clones and lacks some. The sample has about 820,000 clones, approximately 92% seen once. The sequencing input was naive CD8+ T cells sorted from blood. All receptors derive from a young man in good health. The CDR3 runs from the conserved cysteine through the conserved F or W. A D gene is named only where the DNA matches it firmly. Size values are once, few and many counts, or a class for expanded clones, and some rows have none.

j_gene | v_gene | abundance | d_gene | CDR3nt | CDR3aa
TRBJ2-1 | TRBV27 | - | - | TGTGCCAGCAGTTTATTTGGGGAAAATGAGCAGTTCTTC | CASSLFGENEQFF
TRBJ1-1 | TRBV10-3 | - | TRBD1 | TGTGCCATCGGAGGGACAGGGAACACTGAAGCTTTCTTT | CAIGGTGNTEAFF
TRBJ2-7 | TRBV27 | - | TRBD2 | TGTGCCAGCGCTAGCGGGAGGCACGAGCAGTACTTC | CASASGRHEQYF
TRBJ2-2 | TRBV7-8 | - | - | TGTGCCAGCAGCTTAGAGGAGCTAGCTGATACCGGGGAGCTGTTTTTT | CASSLEELADTGELFF
TRBJ1-2 | TRBV27 | - | - | TGTGCCAGCAGTTTGGGGAGACAAGATGGCTACACCTTC | CASSLGRQDGYTF
TRBJ2-7 | TRBV14 | - | - | TGTGCCAGCAGCCTTCGGGACATCAACTACGAGCAGTACTTC | CASSLRDINYEQYF
TRBJ2-1 | TRBV4-1 | - | TRBD1 | TGCGCCAGCAGCCAAGAACCTGGACAGGGCTACAATGAGCAGTTCTTC | CASSQEPGQGYNEQFF
TRBJ2-1 | TRBV13 | - | TRBD2 | TGTGCCATCAAGACTAGCGGGAATAAAGGGGGCTACAATGAGCAGTTCTTC | CAIKTSGNKGGYNEQFF
TRBJ2-1 | TRBV7-3 | - | - | TGTGCCAGCAGCTCCTACGGCCAGGAGGTGGGGGAGCAGTTCTTC | CASSSYGQEVGEQFF
TRBJ2-7 | TRBV5-1 | - | - | TGCGCCAGCAGCTTGGCCCCGGGCACCTACGAGCAGTACTTC | CASSLAPGTYEQYF
TRBJ2-4 | TRBV4-1 | - | TRBD1 | TGCGCCAGCAGCCAAGAGGACAGGGAAAAGTACTTC | CASSQEDREKYF
TRBJ1-3 | TRBV2 | - | TRBD1 | TGTGCCAGTACAGGGGCAAGAAACACCATATATTTT | CASTGARNTIYF
TRBJ2-7 | TRBV18 | - | TRBD2 | TGTGCCAGCTCCCCAGGTTGGAGCGGGAGGAGACACGAGCAGTACTTC | CASSPGWSGRRHEQYF
TRBJ1-4 | TRBV2 | - | - | TGTGCCAGCGGGGGGAATAATGAAAAACTGTTTTTT | CASGGNNEKLFF
TRBJ2-7 | TRBV7-8 | - | TRBD1 | TGTGCCAGCAGCTTAACGGCCTTAGGGTTCGACAGGGGTGCCTACGAGCAGTACTTC | CASSLTALGFDRGAYEQYF
TRBJ2-1 | TRBV4-3 | - | TRBD2 | TGCGCCAGCAGCCCTTGGGGCGGGAGCTCCTACAATGAGCAGTTCTTC | CASSPWGGSSYNEQFF
TRBJ1-1 | TRBV11-2 | - | - | TGTGCCAGCAGCTTACCGCCGACAGGCCGGAACACTGAAGCTTTCTTT | CASSLPPTGRNTEAFF
TRBJ2-1 | TRBV4-3 | - | - | TGCGCCAGCAGCCACACCTTTCGGGGGACCTACAATGAGCAGTTCTTC | CASSHTFRGTYNEQFF
TRBJ2-7 | TRBV29-1 | - | TRBD1 | TGCAGCGTTGCCGGGACAGGCTCCTACGAGCAGTACTTC | CSVAGTGSYEQYF
TRBJ1-5 | TRBV28 | - | - | TGTGCCAGCAAGTCCCCCTTTAGGGGGGCAAATCAGCCCCAGCATTTT | CASKSPFRGANQPQHF
TRBJ2-5 | TRBV4-3 | - | - | TGCGCCAGCAGCCAAGATTTACTCCAAGAGACCCAGTACTTC | CASSQDLLQETQYF
TRBJ2-1 | TRBV29-1 | - | - | TGCAGCGTTGAAGATCTTACCTTTGACAGCTCCTACAATGAGCAGTTCTTC | CSVEDLTFDSSYNEQFF
TRBJ1-4 | TRBV29-1 | few | - | TGCACTCGGTCAGCAGGGTTTTTT | CTRSAGFF
TRBJ2-1 | TRBV6-1 | - | - | TGTGCCAGCAGTGAAGAACTGGGTAGGTTTTATGAGCAGTTCTTC | CASSEELGRFYEQFF
TRBJ1-1 | TRBV19 | - | - | TGTGCCAGTAGCTCCGGGACACTGAACACTGAAGCTTTCTTT | CASSSGTLNTEAFF
TRBJ2-3 | TRBV7-9 | - | TRBD2 | TGTGCCAGCAGCCCGACTAGCGGGAGGCCAGATACGGGATTT | CASSPTSGRPDTGF
TRBJ2-3 | TRBV28 | - | TRBD1 | TGTGCCAGCAGTCTACGGACAGGGCAGGGGGATACGCAGTATTTT | CASSLRTGQGDTQYF
TRBJ2-6 | TRBV5-4 | - | - | TGTGCCAGCAGCTTGCGTGGGGGCTCTGGGGCCAACGTCCTGACTTTC | CASSLRGGSGANVLTF
TRBJ2-1 | TRBV10-1 | - | - | TGCGCCAGCAGTGACCCCGGGGAGTCCGGGGAGCAGTTCTTC | CASSDPGESGEQFF
TRBJ2-3 | TRBV7-3 | - | - | TGTGCCAGCAGCTCCGGGGATACAGGTAGCACAGATACGCAGTATTTT | CASSSGDTGSTDTQYF
TRBJ2-1 | TRBV4-3 | - | TRBD1 | TGCGCCAGCAGCCAAGCCGGGACAGGCTACAATGAGCAGTTCTTC | CASSQAGTGYNEQFF
TRBJ2-7 | TRBV5-6 | - | - | TGTGCCAGCAGCTTGGTGGCGGGAAGGGTCGACGAGCAGTACTTC | CASSLVAGRVDEQYF
TRBJ2-2 | TRBV7-9 | - | - | TGTGCCAGCAGCTTAGTTAGAGGCGGAGCTGGTTCCGGGGAGCTGTTTTTT | CASSLVRGGAGSGELFF
TRBJ2-1 | TRBV28 | - | TRBD2 | TGTGCCAGCACTAGCGGGAGGGCCGATGAGCAGTTCTTC | CASTSGRADEQFF
TRBJ1-1 | TRBV27 | - | - | TGTGCCAGCAGTCCAGGGAGGAACACTGAAGCTTTCTTT | CASSPGRNTEAFF
TRBJ2-1 | TRBV6-5 | - | TRBD2 | TGTGCCAGCAGTTACTCGGGACTAGGGACCTACAATGAGCAGTTCTTC | CASSYSGLGTYNEQFF
TRBJ2-1 | TRBV7-9 | - | TRBD2 | TGTGCCAGCAGCTCTAGAGGGAGCGGGAGGGTTACCTACAATGAGCAGTTCTTC | CASSSRGSGRVTYNEQFF
TRBJ2-7 | TRBV29-1 | - | TRBD2 | TGCAGCGTGGAGGGGACTAGCGGGGTTTACGAGCAGTACTTC | CSVEGTSGVYEQYF
TRBJ2-2 | TRBV18 | - | TRBD2 | TGTGCCAGCTCCACTAGCGGGAGCCCCCTAATGAACACCGGGGAGCTGTTTTTT | CASSTSGSPLMNTGELFF
TRBJ2-3 | TRBV9 | - | - | TGTGCCAGCAGCGTTGACGGACTTCGAGATACGCAGTATTTT | CASSVDGLRDTQYF
TRBJ1-5 | TRBV6-6 | - | - | TGTGCCAGCACCCGAGGGGGGATGGGCAATCAGCCCCAGCATTTT | CASTRGGMGNQPQHF
TRBJ1-2 | TRBV6-5 | few | - | TGTGCCAGCAGTCCGGGTGGTGGCTACACCTTC | CASSPGGGYTF
TRBJ2-1 | TRBV29-1 | - | TRBD2 | TGCAGCGTTGAAATAGGACTAGCGGACTACAATGAGCAGTTCTTC | CSVEIGLADYNEQFF
TRBJ2-3 | TRBV4-3 | - | - | TGCGCCAGCAGCCAACTCCGGGACTTATCAGATACGCAGTATTTT | CASSQLRDLSDTQYF
TRBJ2-2 | TRBV4-1 | - | - | TGCGCCAGCAGCCAATTAGCGCCCAACGGGGAGCTGTTTTTT | CASSQLAPNGELFF
TRBJ1-1 | TRBV30 | - | - | TGTGCCTGGAGTGTGGTGGGGTCGAGCACTGAAGCTTTCTTT | CAWSVVGSSTEAFF
TRBJ2-1 | TRBV5-6 | once | - | TGTGCCAGCAGCCCCCGGGACTTTCCGAATGAGCAGTTCTTC | CASSPRDFPNEQFF
TRBJ1-5 | TRBV19 | - | TRBD1 | TGTGCCAGTAGTAGCGTGGGGGCAGGGGGTAGCAATCAGCCCCAGCATTTT | CASSSVGAGGSNQPQHF
TRBJ1-1 | TRBV4-2 | - | - | TGTGCCAGCAGCACGAAACAGCAGAACACTGAAGCTTTCTTT | CASSTKQQNTEAFF
TRBJ1-5 | TRBV4-3 | - | - | TGCGCCAGCAGCCAAACTTTAGATAGCAATCAGCCCCAGCATTTT | CASSQTLDSNQPQHF
TRBJ2-2 | TRBV2 | - | - | TGTGCCAGCAGTGAGGAAGGACCGAACACCGGGGAGCTGTTTTTT | CASSEEGPNTGELFF
TRBJ1-3 | TRBV7-9 | - | TRBD1 | TGTGCCAGCAGCTTATCCGGGACAGGGGGTGTCGGCTCTGGAAACACCATATATTTT | CASSLSGTGGVGSGNTIYF
TRBJ2-3 | TRBV5-1 | once | - | TGCGCCAGCAGCTCACAGGGTTTCTATGAAGATACGCAGTATTTT | CASSSQGFYEDTQYF
TRBJ2-6 | TRBV5-6 | - | TRBD1 | TGTGCCAGCAGCTTGGGGGACAGAATCTCTGGGGCCAACGTCCTGACTTTC | CASSLGDRISGANVLTF